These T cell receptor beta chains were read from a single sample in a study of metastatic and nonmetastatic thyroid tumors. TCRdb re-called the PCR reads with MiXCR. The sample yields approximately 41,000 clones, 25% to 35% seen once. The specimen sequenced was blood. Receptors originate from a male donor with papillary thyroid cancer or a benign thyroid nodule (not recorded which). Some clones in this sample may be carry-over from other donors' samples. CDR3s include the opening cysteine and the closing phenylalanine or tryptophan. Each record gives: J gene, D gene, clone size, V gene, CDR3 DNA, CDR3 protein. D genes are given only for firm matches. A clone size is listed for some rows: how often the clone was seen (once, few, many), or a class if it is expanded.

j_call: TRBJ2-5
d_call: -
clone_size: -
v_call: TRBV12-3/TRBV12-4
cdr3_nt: TGTGCCAGCAGTCTAAGTCGAGGGGGGCGCGAGACCCAGTACTTC
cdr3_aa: CASSLSRGGRETQYF

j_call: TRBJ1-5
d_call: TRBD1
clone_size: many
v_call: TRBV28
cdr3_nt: TGTGCCATCTCAGGACAGGGCCTGCCCCAGCATTTT
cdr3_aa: CAISGQGLPQHF

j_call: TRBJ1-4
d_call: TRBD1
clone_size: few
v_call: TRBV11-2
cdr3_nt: TGCGCCAGCAGCTTTGGACAGGGCTCTAATGAAAAGCTGTTTTTT
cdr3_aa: CASSFGQGSNEKLFF

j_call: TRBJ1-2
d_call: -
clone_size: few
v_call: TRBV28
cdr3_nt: TGTGCCAGCAGTTTGACCCCGGGACAACTAGGCTACACCTTC
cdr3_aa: CASSLTPGQLGYTF

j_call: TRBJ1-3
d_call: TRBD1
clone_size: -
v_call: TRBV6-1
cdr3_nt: TGTGCCAGCAGTCCTGGACAGGTCCCTGGAAACACCATATATTTT
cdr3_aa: CASSPGQVPGNTIYF

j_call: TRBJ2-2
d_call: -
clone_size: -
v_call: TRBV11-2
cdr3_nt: TGTGCCAGCAGCTCTATGCACGGGGAGCTGTTTTTT
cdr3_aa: CASSSMHGELFF

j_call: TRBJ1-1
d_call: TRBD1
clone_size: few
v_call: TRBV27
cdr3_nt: TGTGCCAGCAGTTTAGTCAGGGGGCACACTGAAGCTTTCTTT
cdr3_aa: CASSLVRGHTEAFF

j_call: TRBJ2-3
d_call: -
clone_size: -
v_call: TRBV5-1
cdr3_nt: TGCGCCAGCAGCTTGGAACAGCTCGCTCGCACAGATACGCAGTATTTT
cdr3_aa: CASSLEQLARTDTQYF

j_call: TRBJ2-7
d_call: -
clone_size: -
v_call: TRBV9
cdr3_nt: TGTGCCAGCAGCCCCACCCCCTCCCTCGGGACCCCATGGGAGGAGCAGTACTTC
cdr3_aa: CASSPTPSLGTPWEEQYF

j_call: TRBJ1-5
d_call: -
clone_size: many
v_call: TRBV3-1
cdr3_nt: TGTGCCAGCAGCCAACAAGGCCAGCCCCAGCATTTT
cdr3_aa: CASSQQGQPQHF

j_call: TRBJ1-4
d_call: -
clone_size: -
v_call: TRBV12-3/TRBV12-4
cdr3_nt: TGTGCCAGCAGTTTGGGGGCCCATAGGGACCTGTTTTTT
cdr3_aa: CASSLGAHRDLFF

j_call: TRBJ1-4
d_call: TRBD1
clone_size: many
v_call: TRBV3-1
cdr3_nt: TGTGCCAGCAGCCAAGAATCAGGGGGGAATAATGAAAAACTGTTTTTT
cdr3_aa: CASSQESGGNNEKLFF

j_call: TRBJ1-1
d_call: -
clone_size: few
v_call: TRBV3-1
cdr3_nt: TGTGCCAGCAGCCAAGACGGGTTTGGGAGCACTGAAGCTTTCTTT
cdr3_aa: CASSQDGFGSTEAFF

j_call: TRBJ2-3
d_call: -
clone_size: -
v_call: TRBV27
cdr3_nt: TGTGCCAGCAGTTTAACGGAAAGCACAGATACGCAGTATTTT
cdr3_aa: CASSLTESTDTQYF

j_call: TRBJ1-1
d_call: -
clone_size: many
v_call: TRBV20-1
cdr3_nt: TGCAGTGCTGACAATAGCGGGAACACTGAAGCTTTCTTT
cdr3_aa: CSADNSGNTEAFF

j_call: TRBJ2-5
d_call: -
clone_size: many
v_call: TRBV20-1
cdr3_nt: TGCAGTGCTAGGGACGGAGGACCGGAGACCCAGTACTTC
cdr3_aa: CSARDGGPETQYF

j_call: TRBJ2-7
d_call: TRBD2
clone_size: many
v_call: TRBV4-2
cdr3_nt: TGTGCCAGCAGCCGAGAGACTAGCGGCTCCTACGAGCAGTACTTC
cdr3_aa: CASSRETSGSYEQYF

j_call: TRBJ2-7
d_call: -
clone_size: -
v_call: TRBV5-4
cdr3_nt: TGTGCCAGCAGCTCCATAGTCGACGAGCAGTACTTC
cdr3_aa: CASSSIVDEQYF

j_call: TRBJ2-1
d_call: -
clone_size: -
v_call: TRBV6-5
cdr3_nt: TGTGCCAGCAGTTACACGAGAGTTGACAATGAGCAGTTCTTC
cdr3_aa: CASSYTRVDNEQFF

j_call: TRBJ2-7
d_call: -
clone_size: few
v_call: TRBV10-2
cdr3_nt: TGCGCCAGCAGTGATTTTTTCGGTACAGGTCTGCAGTACTTC
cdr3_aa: CASSDFFGTGLQYF

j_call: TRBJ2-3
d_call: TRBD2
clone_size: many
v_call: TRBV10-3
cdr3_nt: TGTGCCACCCTGCGGGGGGCCCGGGTCGGCACAGATACGCAGTATTTT
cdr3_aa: CATLRGARVGTDTQYF

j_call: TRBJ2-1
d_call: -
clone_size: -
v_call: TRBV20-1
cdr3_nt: TGCAGTGCTACAGGAGGAAGTGAGCAGTTCTTC
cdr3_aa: CSATGGSEQFF

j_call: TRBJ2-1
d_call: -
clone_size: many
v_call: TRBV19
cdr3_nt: TGTGCCAGTAGTGGCATCAGGGGTGGGAATGAGCAGTTCTTC
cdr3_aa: CASSGIRGGNEQFF

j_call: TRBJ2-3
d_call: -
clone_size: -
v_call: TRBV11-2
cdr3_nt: TGTGCCAGCAGCTTAGACGCGGGGTGCACATATACGCAGTATTTT
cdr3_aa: CASSLDAGCTYTQYF

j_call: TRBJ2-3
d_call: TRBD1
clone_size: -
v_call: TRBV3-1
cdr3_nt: TGTGCCAGCAGCCCCCGGACAGGGAAAAACACAGATACGCAGTATTTT
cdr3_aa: CASSPRTGKNTDTQYF

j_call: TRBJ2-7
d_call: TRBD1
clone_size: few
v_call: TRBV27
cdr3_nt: TGTGCCAGCAGAAATGGACAGGGGGCCTCCGAGCACTACTTC
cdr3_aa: CASRNGQGASEHYF

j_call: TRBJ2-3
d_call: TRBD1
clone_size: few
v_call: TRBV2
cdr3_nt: TGTGCCAGCAGCGGACAGGGAAGGATGAAGGCGCAGTATTTT
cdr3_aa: CASSGQGRMKAQYF

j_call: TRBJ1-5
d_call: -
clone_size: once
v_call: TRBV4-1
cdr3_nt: TGCGCCAGCAGCCAGGAGTACGTCGGGAGCAATCATCCCCAGCATTTT
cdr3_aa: CASSQEYVGSNHPQHF

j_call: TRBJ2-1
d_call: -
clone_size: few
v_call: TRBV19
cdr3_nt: TGTGCCAGTAACTCTCAGCCGAGGGGGAATGAGCAGTTCTTC
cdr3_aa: CASNSQPRGNEQFF

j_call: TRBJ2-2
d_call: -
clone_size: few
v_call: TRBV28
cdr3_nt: TGTGCCAGCAGCAACAAACAGGGTGTCGGGGAGCTGTTTTTT
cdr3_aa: CASSNKQGVGELFF

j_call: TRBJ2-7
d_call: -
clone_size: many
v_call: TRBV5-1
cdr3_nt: TGCGCCAGCAGCTCCGAGACCTACGAGCAGTACTTC
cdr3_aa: CASSSETYEQYF

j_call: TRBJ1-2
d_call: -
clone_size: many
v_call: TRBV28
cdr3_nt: TGTGCCACCACCCGAAGTAACTATGGCTACACCTTC
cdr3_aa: CATTRSNYGYTF

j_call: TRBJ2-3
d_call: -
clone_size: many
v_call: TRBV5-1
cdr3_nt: TGCGCCAGCAACACCGGGACCCCAGATAGTGATACGCAGTATTTT
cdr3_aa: CASNTGTPDSDTQYF

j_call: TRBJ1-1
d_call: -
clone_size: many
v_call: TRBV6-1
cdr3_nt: TGTGCCAGCAGTGACCCCGGGACCTTCGGCACTGAAGCTTTCTTT
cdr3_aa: CASSDPGTFGTEAFF

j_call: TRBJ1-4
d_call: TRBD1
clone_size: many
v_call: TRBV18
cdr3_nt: TGTGCCAGCTCACCACTGGGACAGGGAGATGAAAAACTGTTTTTT
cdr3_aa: CASSPLGQGDEKLFF

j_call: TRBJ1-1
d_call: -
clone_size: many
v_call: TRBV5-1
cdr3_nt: TGCGCCAGCAGCTTGGGAGGGGTTGAGAAAGCTTTCTTT
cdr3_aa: CASSLGGVEKAFF

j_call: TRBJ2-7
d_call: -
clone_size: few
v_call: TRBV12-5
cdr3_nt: TGTGCTAGTGGTGATGGGGGGGCGTTCGAGCAGTACTTC
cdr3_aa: CASGDGGAFEQYF

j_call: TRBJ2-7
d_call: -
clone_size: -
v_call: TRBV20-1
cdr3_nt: TGCAGTGCTAGAGCTATCAACTACGAGCAGGACTTC
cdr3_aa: CSARAINYEQDF

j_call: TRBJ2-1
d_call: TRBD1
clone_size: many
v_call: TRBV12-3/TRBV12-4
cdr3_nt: TGTGCCAGCCTTGACAGGGGATCCTACAATGAGCAGTTCTTC
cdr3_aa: CASLDRGSYNEQFF

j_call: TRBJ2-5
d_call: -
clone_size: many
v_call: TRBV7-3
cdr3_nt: TGTGCCAGCAGCTTAACGTTTGTTGAGACCCAGTACTTC
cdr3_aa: CASSLTFVETQYF

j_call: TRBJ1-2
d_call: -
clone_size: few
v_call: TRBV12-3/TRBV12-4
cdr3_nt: TGTGCCAGCAACCCGTCCGGGCGCGGCTACACCTTC
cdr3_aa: CASNPSGRGYTF